This T cell receptor (beta chain) was identified during a study of blood T cell repertoires in COVID-19. Study overall: Samples taken during acute and convalescent COVID-19 were collected in the United States, Italy and Spain.

This clone came up once. Per the authors' pipeline: Scientists estimated how many nucleated cells there were by amplifying reference gene primers. Using immunoSEQ multiplex PCR, the repertoire was profiled, and TCRdb retains in-frame clones only, with some absent. The V and J calls and clone size were taken over from that table, and D and trimming were inferred from the DNA. The sample carries around 200,000 clones, roughly 88% recorded once. The age range of participants was roughly 18 to 90 years, with residence in about 25 US areas. Trimming at V came to 5 bases and at J to 9 bases, leaving 15 bases not matched to a gene. Germline values: CDR1 GTSNPN, CDR2 SVGIG (reference sequence). CDR3 size: 15 residues.

Source material: PBMCs or T cells enriched from blood (not recorded which). The V gene is TRBV30, the J gene TRBJ1-5, with 8 bases lining up with TRBD1. The origin of this receptor is a woman aged 40 to 50 with acute COVID-19. This chain's CDR3 is CAWGPGGALSGPQHF. CDR3 coding DNA: TGTGCCTGGGGGCCAGGGGGCGCATTGAGTGGGCCCCAGCATTTT.